The next 12 T cell receptor beta chains were all read from a single sample in a study of T cell responses to AZD1222 COVID-19 vaccine. This table comes from immunoSEQ multiplex PCR, and its TCRdb copy is limited to in-frame clones, with some not included. The table has around 81,000 clones, around four fifths seen once. Sample: peripheral blood, taken on day 0 of AZD1222 vaccination. These receptors were taken from an adult in good health.

The rearrangement joins TRBV15 to TRBJ1-2; TRBD1 is a possible D gene (5 bases). V lost 0 bases and J lost 4, with 15 bases in between. This CDR3 has 16 residues. Germline-derived CDR1 and CDR2 are LNHNV and YYDKDF (reference sequence). CDR3 sequence (DNA): TGTGCCACCAGCAGAGATAGGGCGGGGGGTACCTATGGCTACACCTTC. It codes for CATSRDRAGGTYGYTF.

This clone has only one observation. The rearrangement uses TRBV28 and TRBJ2-1; D is perhaps TRBD2 (7 bases). The germline V gene has CDR1 MDHEN and CDR2 SYDVKM. The CDR3 totals 11 residues. Trimming left V 8 bases short and J 13 bases short, with 15 bases between. Here the CDR3 DNA reads TGTGCCAGCGCCCACGCGGGGGCCCAGTTCTTC. The encoded protein is CASAHAGAQFF.

The chain employs TRBV6-2 or TRBV6-3 and TRBJ2-1, with 13 bases matching TRBD2. V lost 6 bases and J lost 10; bases outside the gene matches: 9. The V gene's germline CDR1 is MNHEY and CDR2 SVGEGT. The CDR3 spans 15 residues. The CDR3 sequence: CASSHRLAGGREQFF. In nucleotides, the CDR3 is TGTGCCAGCAGCCACCGACTAGCGGGAGGTCGGGAGCAGTTCTTC.

This clone was found a few times. This chain connects TRBV6-5 to TRBJ1-5; D uncertain. The CDR3 is 13 amino acids. Germline V gives CDR1 MNHEY, CDR2 SVGAGI. V dropped 8 bases and J dropped 3 bases, with 11 bases sitting between them. The CDR3: CASGPPYNQPQHF. The CDR3 DNA follows: TGTGCCAGCGGGCCCCCCTACAATCAGCCCCAGCATTTT.

V is TRBV7-2 and J is TRBJ1-1, with D possibly matching TRBD1 (5 bases). The CDR3 contains 15 residues. V gave up 3 bases and J gave up 4 bases, with 15 bases separating them. Germline V gives CDR1 SGHTA, CDR2 FQGNSA. In DNA, the CDR3 is TGTGCCAGCAGCTTGAGGGGTAATCGGGGCACTGAAGCTTTCTTT. Its protein is CASSLRGNRGTEAFF.

The CDR3 sequence is CASSLQLETQYF. CDR3 in DNA: TGTGCCAGCAGTCTACAGCTAGAGACCCAGTACTTC. This chain links TRBV7-9 with TRBJ2-5; no reliable D call. Germline V gene lookup returns CDR1 SEHNR and CDR2 FQNEAQ (reference sequence). The V end was cut by 6 bases, the J end by 4 bases, with 9 bases between. CDR3 length equals 12 residues.

This clone was observed once. The chain joins TRBV21-1 to TRBJ1-6. TRBV21-1 is flagged as a pseudogene. This CDR3 is 17 amino acids long. CDR3 amino acids: CASSKGSIAGLDSPLHF. The CDR3, as DNA: TGTGCCAGCAGCAAAGGTTCCATCGCCGGACTAGATTCACCCCTCCACTTT.

J is TRBJ1-2 and V is TRBV6-5; no clear D. This CDR3 comprises 13 residues. CDR1 is MNHEY and CDR2 is SVGAGI in the germline V gene. V shed 6 bases and J shed 5 bases, with 13 bases lying between them. CDR3 DNA sequence: TGTGCCAGCAGCGCACGTTCGCGTTATGGCTACACCTTC. Its protein product is CASSARSRYGYTF.

V is TRBV7-2 and J is TRBJ2-1; D is ambiguous. Trimming removed 7 bases from V and 0 bases from J, with 13 bases in between. The CDR3 is 15 amino acids. The germline gives CDR1 SGHTA, CDR2 FQGNSA. CDR3 loop: CASTFTGRSYNEQFF. The DNA of the CDR3 is TGTGCCAGCACCTTCACGGGCCGCTCCTACAATGAGCAGTTCTTC.

V is TRBV19 and J is TRBJ1-2; TRBD1 agrees at 9 bases. CDR3 size: 17 residues. CDR1 and CDR2 (germline): LNHDA, SQIVND (reference sequence). V trimming: 7 bases; J trimming: 2 bases; junction bases outside the gene matches: 14. This chain's CDR3 is CASIEYGRDRENYGYTF. The CDR3 DNA reads as TGTGCCAGTATCGAGTATGGAAGGGACAGGGAGAACTATGGCTACACCTTC.

The V gene is TRBV5-1, the J gene TRBJ1-1, with D tentatively TRBD1 (5 bases). Germline V gene sequence: CDR1 SGHRS, CDR2 YFSETQ. The CDR3 is 14 residues long. V lost 0 bases and J lost 7, with 13 bases in between. The CDR3 protein is CASSLAAQGLEAFF. CDR3 DNA sequence: TGCGCCAGCAGCTTGGCCGCGCAGGGCCTTGAAGCTTTCTTT. Drawing the rest from reference TRBV5-1 and TRBJ1-1, the complete variable domain is KAGVTQTPRYLIKTRGQQVTLSCSPISGHRSVSWYQQTPGQGLQFLFEYFSETQRNKGNFPGRFSGRQFSNSRSEMNVSTLELGDSALYLCASSLAAQGLEAFFGQGTRLTVV.

The chain is built from TRBV14 and TRBJ2-1, with 7 bases lining up with TRBD2. CDR1 is SGHDN and CDR2 is FVKESK in the germline V gene. Trimming at V came to 0 bases and at J to 3 bases, leaving 5 bases not matched to a gene. The CDR3 covers 16 residues. As DNA, the CDR3 is TGTGCCAGCAGCCAAGATGCGGGACTACTCTACAATGAGCAGTTCTTC. Its protein is CASSQDAGLLYNEQFF.